This TCR beta chain emerged from a study of cytomegalovirus exposure and HLA in healthy donors. Turning to the study itself: From HLA-typed donors, an early data release held tens of millions of unique TCRs.

Germline V gives CDR1 KGHSH, CDR2 LQKENI. V dropped 5 bases and J dropped 3; count of bases not matched to a gene: 6. The CDR3 runs to 14 residues. Both 60 Vbeta primers and 13 Jbeta primers went into the PCR. Clones were read by immunoSEQ multiplex PCR, and TCRdb kept only the in-frame ones, dropping some. The profile shows tens of thousands of clones, around 81% of them singletons. Whole-study findings and limits: Productive rates of about 90% or about 30% were seen for most TCR beta V segments in an earlier analysis. A later analysis linked a missense variant in DCLRE1C to the trimming of TCR beta V and J genes. Because they were indistinguishable, some V segments, including TRBV6-2 and TRBV6-3, were excluded.

Concerning this clone itself: Its antigen remains unidentified.

The chain joins TRBV18 to TRBJ1-1; 7 bases line up with TRBD1. This sequence originates from a woman aged 25-40 years in good health and CMV-seronegative. The sequencing input was PBMCs. The CDR3 protein is CASSASTGYTEAFF. The CDR3 DNA reads TGTGCCAGCTCAGCTTCGACAGGGTACACTGAAGCTTTCTTT.